Included here is one T cell receptor (beta chain) sequence, with context. The target antigen is unknown. These data originate in a study of T cell repertoires in cytomegalovirus infection. Study at large: Shared public TCR beta signatures pointed to both CMV infection and a matching HLA type. Study results and limitations: Summed frequency of shared TCR beta families picked out CMV carriers who also had the relevant HLA. It was HLA-C-restricted CMV-specific TCR beta clonotypes that dominated the response ex vivo.

TCRdb reprocessed the reads with MiXCR, giving one entry per CDR3 protein. The sample includes over 200,000 distinct CDR3 sequences, roughly 13% of them seen just once. Sequenced: PBMCs. The clonotype originates from a human donor in good health (CMV status not recorded). Some clones in this sample may be carry-over from other donors' samples.

The chain's CDR3 is CASSFSGTGLYEQYF. The CDR3 DNA reads as TGCGCCAGCAGCTTCTCCGGGACAGGTTTATACGAGCAGTACTTC. The chain joins TRBV5-1 to TRBJ2-7; the match to TRBD1 covers 8 bases. The CDR3 contains 15 residues. Looked up from germline, CDR1 is SGHRS and CDR2 is YFSETQ. With 2 bases clipped from V and 4 bases from J, the junction kept 8 bases outside the gene matches. Full variable domain (missing parts from reference TRBV5-1 and TRBJ2-7): KAGVTQTPRYLIKTRGQQVTLSCSPISGHRSVSWYQQTPGQGLQFLFEYFSETQRNKGNFPGRFSGRQFSNSRSEMNVSTLELGDSALYLCASSFSGTGLYEQYFGPGTRLTVT.